The 19 T cell receptor beta chains below were found in one sample sequenced in a study of blood T cell repertoires in COVID-19. The method was immunoSEQ multiplex PCR; TCRdb's version includes in-frame clones alone and lacks a portion of them. The sample has 150,000 to 200,000 clones; roughly 90% are singletons. Sequencing used peripheral blood. Receptors originate from a man aged 25 to 45 with COVID-19, enrolled during active disease.

V is TRBV23-1 and J is TRBJ2-7, with D maybe TRBD1 (6 bases). TRBV23-1 is an ORF, with its function uncertain. CDR3 length: 12 residues. The V end was cut by 8 bases, the J end by 5 bases, with 13 bases between. CDR3 sequence reads: CASREQGNEQYF. CDR3 DNA sequence: TGCGCCAGCCGGGAACAGGGCAACGAGCAGTACTTC.

The chain uses TRBV9 and TRBJ2-5; perhaps TRBD1 as D (6 bases). V shed 4 bases and J shed 3 bases, with 19 bases lying between them. Germline V gene data show CDR1 as SGDLS and CDR2 as YYNGEE. The CDR3 is 16 amino acids. The CDR3 region is CASSSRGRGKEETQYF. As DNA, the CDR3 is TGTGCCAGCAGCTCCCGGGGTAGGGGGAAGGAAGAGACCCAGTACTTC.

J is TRBJ2-1 and V is TRBV12-3 or TRBV12-4; no clear D gene. This CDR3 is 11 amino acids long. Deletions cut 1 base from V and 9 bases from J, with 4 bases between. The CDR3 loop is CASSLVSEQFF. The CDR3 region has the DNA TGTGCCAGCAGTTTAGTTAGTGAGCAGTTCTTC.

This chain connects TRBV28 to TRBJ1-2; D call uncertain. In germline, CDR1 is MDHEN, CDR2 SYDVKM. The CDR3 runs 11 residues. The V and J ends lost 7 bases and 7 bases respectively, with 10 bases between them. DNA of the CDR3: TGTGCCAGCACCGGTCCTTCTGGCTACACCTTC. Protein sequence: CASTGPSGYTF.

The chain combines TRBV18 with TRBJ2-1; 7 bases are a match to TRBD1. Germline trimming cut 3 bases from V and 3 bases from J; bases unmatched to any gene: 5. Germline CDR1 and CDR2: KGHSH and LQKENI. There are 15 residues in the CDR3. CDR3 sequence: CASSPWDSYYNEQFF. For the CDR3, the DNA is TGTGCCAGCTCACCTTGGGACAGCTACTACAATGAGCAGTTCTTC.

The chain couples TRBV6-6 to TRBJ1-1; possible D gene TRBD1, 6 bases. CDR3 length equals 12 residues. The germline V and J ends were trimmed by 6 bases and 11 bases, with 16 bases remaining between them. Germline-derived CDR1 and CDR2 are MNHNY and SVGAGI (reference sequence). The CDR3 nucleotides are TGTGCCAGCAGGCCTGGGGGGGCGCGGGCTTTCTTT. This gives the protein CASRPGGARAFF.

As concerns this clone: This same CDR3 is encoded by further DNA sequences in the sample. The CDR3 DNA reads TGTGCCAGCAGCTTAGGTCTAGCGGGAACCGGGGAGCTGTTTTTT. It translates to CASSLGLAGTGELFF. The chain is built from TRBV7-3 and TRBJ2-2, with 9 bases identical to TRBD2. The CDR3 length is 15 residues. In germline, CDR1 is SGHTA, CDR2 FQGTGA. Trimming took 2 bases from V and 5 from J; bases not matched to a gene: 3. Complete variable domain (other parts from reference TRBV7-3 and TRBJ2-2): GAGVSQTPSNKVTEKGKYVELRCDPISGHTALYWYRQSLGQGPEFLIYFQGTGAADDSGLPNDRFFAVRPEGSVSTLKIQRTERGDSAVYLCASSLGLAGTGELFFGEGSRLTVL.

The chain has TRBV2 and TRBJ2-1; 10 positions match TRBD1. This CDR3 contains 16 residues. Germline CDR1 and CDR2: SNHLY and FYNNEI. The ends lost 5 bases at V and 7 bases at J; junction bases unmatched: 11. The CDR3 nucleotides are TGTGCCAGCAGTTACGAACCGGGACAGGGGTATAATGAGCAGTTCTTC. Translation gives CASSYEPGQGYNEQFF.

V is TRBV14 and J is TRBJ2-5, with 7 bases lining up with TRBD1. CDR3 size: 14 residues. Germline trimming cut 4 bases from V and 4 bases from J; bases unmatched to any gene: 6. The germline gives CDR1 SGHDN, CDR2 FVKESK. CDR3 region: CASSLTDRVETQYF. Here the CDR3 DNA reads TGTGCCAGCAGCCTAACAGACAGGGTAGAGACCCAGTACTTC.

The CDR3 sequence: CASGREYNSPLHF. Here the CDR3 DNA reads TGTGCCAGTGGACGGGAATATAATTCACCCCTCCACTTT. The J gene is TRBJ1-6, the V gene TRBV19; no firm D call. This CDR3 is built from 13 residues. V was shortened by 8 bases and J by 4 bases, with 9 bases between the two germline ends. Germline loops: CDR1 LNHDA, CDR2 SQIVND (reference sequence).

For the CDR3, the DNA is TGTGCCAGCAGCTCAAAATCTGGGGCCAACGTCCTGACTTTC. Encoded protein: CASSSKSGANVLTF. The rearrangement joins TRBV7-3 to TRBJ2-6; D gene uncertain. The germline V and J ends were trimmed by 4 bases and 1 base, with 5 bases remaining between them. This CDR3 comprises 14 residues. Germline CDR1 SGHTA, CDR2 FQGTGA.

J is TRBJ2-1 and V is TRBV5-5; no definite D call. V shed 2 bases and J shed 2 bases, with 11 bases lying between them. Germline loops: CDR1 SGHKS, CDR2 YYEKEE (reference sequence). CDR3 length: 15 amino acids. The CDR3 spells CASSFGAAPYNEQFF. CDR3 DNA: TGTGCCAGCAGCTTTGGAGCCGCTCCCTACAATGAGCAGTTCTTC.

The genes are TRBV2 and TRBJ2-3; the match to TRBD1 covers 7 bases. CDR1 and CDR2 from the germline V gene are SNHLY and FYNNEI. The J segment lost 1 base and the V segment lost 7 bases, leaving 2 bases of the junction unmatched. The CDR3 loop spans 13 amino acids. The CDR3 DNA sequence: TGTGCCAGCATAGGGACAGGCACAGATACGCAGTATTTT. Residues: CASIGTGTDTQYF.

This clone has just one count. This chain uses TRBV18 with TRBJ1-6; the D is unclear. The CDR3 is 14 residues long. The germline V gene has CDR1 KGHSH and CDR2 LQKENI. V was trimmed by 6 bases and J by 9 bases, leaving 15 bases between them. CDR3 bases: TGTGCCAGCTCCCCGGAGGTGGTGGGTTCACCCCTCCACTTT. The encoded protein is CASSPEVVGSPLHF.

There are a few counts of this clone. The V gene is TRBV14, the J gene TRBJ2-5; D unclear. Trimming left V 5 bases short and J 3 bases short, with 13 bases between. Germline V CDR1 and CDR2: SGHDN, FVKESK. The CDR3 totals 14 residues. The CDR3 DNA follows: TGTGCCAGCAGCTCAACCTCCGGAGAAGAGACCCAGTACTTC. Encoded protein: CASSSTSGEETQYF.

The chain has TRBV11-3 and TRBJ2-1; 12 bases agree with TRBD2. Germline V lookup: CDR1 SGHNT, CDR2 YENEEA. V dropped 4 bases and J dropped 7; count of bases not matched to a gene: 11. The CDR3 consists of 17 residues. The CDR3 loop reads CASSSTLAGGPGNEQFF. CDR3 in DNA: TGTGCCAGCAGCTCCACCCTAGCGGGGGGGCCGGGGAATGAGCAGTTCTTC.

This chain uses TRBV28 with TRBJ2-1; a possible D gene is TRBD2 (5 bases). The CDR3 extends over 15 amino acids. CDR1 is MDHEN, CDR2 SYDVKM, per germline. Trimming left V 4 bases short and J 3 bases short, with 13 bases between. The CDR3 loop reads CASSSGGRDYNEQFF. DNA for the CDR3: TGTGCCAGCAGTTCTGGAGGACGGGACTACAATGAGCAGTTCTTC.

The rearrangement links TRBV6-5 to TRBJ2-7; 12 nucleotides match TRBD1. The CDR3 is 14 amino acids. Trimming at V came to 6 bases and at J to 4 bases, leaving 4 bases not matched to a gene. CDR1 is MNHEY and CDR2 is SVGAGI in the germline V gene. The CDR3 DNA reads TGTGCCAGCAGGCCGGGACAGGGGGCGTACGAGCAGTACTTC. It specifies CASRPGQGAYEQYF.

J is TRBJ1-1 and V is TRBV5-4; no reliable D call. The CDR3 is 14 residues long. Germline assignment: CDR1 SGHNT and CDR2 YYREEE (reference sequence). The germline V and J ends were trimmed by 4 bases and 6 bases, with 16 bases remaining between them. The DNA for the CDR3 is TGTGCCAGCAGCACGGTGTCCCAAAGCGCTGAAGCTTTCTTT. Encoded protein: CASSTVSQSAEAFF.